These 25 T cell receptor beta chains were all obtained from the same sample, sequenced in a study of T cell responses to AZD1222 COVID-19 vaccine. Profiled with immunoSEQ multiplex PCR; TCRdb holds only in-frame clones, not every one. The sample includes 15,000 to 20,000 clones, about nine tenths of them seen just once. Sequencing used peripheral blood, obtained 28 days after the second AZD1222 dose. Every receptor here comes from an adult who received the AZD1222 COVID-19 vaccine.

V and J are TRBV5-1 and TRBJ2-7, with D possibly matching TRBD2 (5 bases). The CDR3 runs 12 residues. Between the trimmed V and J ends, which lost 5 bases and 3 bases, there was a span of 9 bases. Germline V lookup: CDR1 SGHRS, CDR2 YFSETQ. The CDR3 region has the DNA TGCGCCAGCAGGAGGGAGTACTACGAGCAGTACTTC. Translated: CASRREYYEQYF.

The rearrangement uses TRBV21-1 and TRBJ1-4; the table calls TRBD1, which could not be checked here. TRBV21-1 has pseudogene status. The CDR3 extends over 17 amino acids. CDR3 in amino acids: CASSTLWQGSFHEKLFF. DNA of the CDR3: TGTGCCAGCAGCACTCTCTGGCAGGGGAGCTTCCATGAAAAACTGTTTTTT.

This clone was counted a few times. The genes are TRBV9 and TRBJ2-5; 7 bases line up with TRBD2. The germline V gene encodes CDR1 SGDLS and CDR2 YYNGEE. This CDR3 is built from 15 residues. V trimming: 4 bases; J trimming: 4 bases; junction bases outside the gene matches: 10. The CDR3 region is CASSPSQTGGETQYF. Written as DNA, the CDR3 is TGTGCCAGCAGCCCAAGCCAGACGGGAGGAGAGACCCAGTACTTC.

This rearrangement joins TRBV10-3 to TRBJ2-7, with D maybe TRBD2 (6 bases). Per germline, CDR1 ENHRY and CDR2 SYGVKD. The CDR3 totals 14 residues. V gave up 10 bases and J gave up 3 bases, with 19 bases separating them. CDR3 sequence reads: CATAGQGDVYEQYF. CDR3 nucleotide sequence: TGTGCCACGGCGGGGCAGGGAGACGTCTACGAGCAGTACTTC.

The rearrangement links TRBV30 to TRBJ1-5; perhaps TRBD1 as D (5 bases). The CDR3 is made up of 12 amino acids. Trimming shortened V by 1 base and J by 7 bases, and 8 bases separated the two germline ends. CDR1 and CDR2 from the germline V gene are GTSNPN and SVGIG (reference sequence). The CDR3 nucleotides read TGTGCCTGGAGTGAGGGGAGGCAGCCCCAGCATTTT. This sequence encodes CAWSEGRQPQHF.

CDR3 protein: CASSEMGSPRQPQHF. The CDR3 DNA follows: TGTGCCAGCAGTGAAATGGGGAGCCCCCGTCAGCCCCAGCATTTT. The chain recombines TRBV2 with TRBJ1-5; D not certain. Trimming stripped 2 bases from V and 6 bases from J, with 14 bases between. The germline V gene encodes CDR1 SNHLY and CDR2 FYNNEI. The CDR3 is made up of 15 amino acids.

The J gene is TRBJ2-2, the V gene TRBV2; 7 bases fit TRBD1. In germline, CDR1 is SNHLY, CDR2 FYNNEI. V lost 9 bases to trimming and J lost 5 bases; unmatched junction nucleotides: 6. The CDR3 is 13 amino acids. CDR3: CASETGRTGELFF. For the CDR3, the DNA is TGTGCCAGTGAGACAGGGAGAACCGGGGAGCTGTTTTTT.

The chain couples TRBV15 to TRBJ2-1; 12 bases agree with TRBD2. The junction had 4 bases not matched to a gene; V was cut back by 1 base and J by 6 bases. CDR3 size: 16 residues. Germline V lookup: CDR1 LNHNV, CDR2 YYDKDF (reference sequence). CDR3: CATSRGGTSGFNEQFF. CDR3 sequence (DNA): TGTGCCACCAGCAGAGGCGGGACTAGCGGGTTCAATGAGCAGTTCTTC.

The V call is TRBV5-1, the J call TRBJ2-7, with D perhaps TRBD2 (5 bases). The CDR3 is 14 residues long. Trimming shortened V by 4 bases and J by 2 bases, and 13 bases separated the two germline ends. From germline, CDR1 is SGHRS and CDR2 YFSETQ. The CDR3 sequence: CASSPGGGTYEQYV. The CDR3 DNA sequence: TGCGCCAGCAGCCCCGGAGGCGGAACCTACGAGCAGTACGTC.

The gene calls are TRBV6-2 or TRBV6-3 and TRBJ1-2; a possible D gene is TRBD1 (5 bases). Between the trimmed V and J ends, which lost 4 bases and 4 bases, there was a span of 13 bases. CDR3 size: 14 residues. CDR1 is MNHEY, CDR2 SVGEGT, per germline. Here the CDR3 DNA reads TGTGCCAGCAGTTCCGGGACGGCGAGCTATGGCTACACCTTC. As protein: CASSSGTASYGYTF.

CDR3 coding DNA: TGTGCCAGCAGAGGGACCTGGGCTTCAGTTACGCAGTATTTT. Protein sequence: CASRGTWASVTQYF. The chain uses TRBV2 and TRBJ2-3; D tentatively reads TRBD1 or TRBD2 (5 bases each). Between the trimmed V and J ends, which lost 6 bases and 8 bases, there was a span of 18 bases. CDR1 is SNHLY and CDR2 is FYNNEI in the germline V gene. The CDR3 runs 14 residues.

The rearrangement links TRBV12-5 to TRBJ2-7, with 11 bases lining up with TRBD1. V was clipped by 7 bases and J by 6 bases; unmatched bases: 8. CDR3 length: 14 residues. Per germline, CDR1 LGHNT and CDR2 FRNRAP. CDR3 in DNA: TGTGCTAGTGCCAAGGGGACAGGGGGGCGCGAGCAGTACTTC. Translated, it gives CASAKGTGGREQYF.

This sequence joins TRBV9 and TRBJ2-3; D is perhaps TRBD1 or TRBD2 (5 bases each). Trimming took 4 bases from V and 3 from J, leaving 15 bases between them. The CDR3 has 15 amino acids. Germline CDR1 SGDLS, CDR2 YYNGEE. The CDR3 region has the DNA TGTGCCAGCAGCTCGAGGGGAGCGAGGACAGATACGCAGTATTTT. Residues: CASSSRGARTDTQYF.

V and J are TRBV6-1 and TRBJ1-5, with a tentative D call TRBD1 (6 bases). From germline, CDR1 is MNHNS and CDR2 SASEGT. The V gene lost 3 bases and the J gene lost 6 bases, with 18 bases spanning the gap. The CDR3 runs 16 residues. The chain's CDR3 is CASSDRGGSGSQPQHF. For the CDR3, the DNA is TGTGCCAGCAGTGACCGAGGGGGGTCGGGGAGTCAGCCCCAGCATTTT.

This chain connects TRBV5-5 to TRBJ2-7; 10 nucleotides agree with TRBD1. Looked up from germline, CDR1 is SGHKS and CDR2 is YYEKEE (reference sequence). V shed 4 bases and J 3 bases; nucleotides not matched to a gene: 4. The CDR3 loop spans 14 amino acids. The CDR3 protein is CASSRGQGFYEQYF. The CDR3 nucleotides read TGTGCCAGCAGCAGGGGACAGGGGTTCTACGAGCAGTACTTC.

The CDR3 is CASSRGRGSDTQYF. The CDR3 DNA is TGTGCCAGCAGCCGCGGGAGGGGGTCAGATACGCAGTATTTT. This chain uses TRBV9 with TRBJ2-3, with 9 positions matching TRBD2. This CDR3 is built from 14 residues. Losses at the gene ends were 4 bases for V and 4 bases for J; bases not matched to a gene: 4. The germline CDR1 and CDR2 sequences are SGDLS and YYNGEE.

This rearrangement joins TRBV5-1 to TRBJ2-2; maybe TRBD2 (7 bases). Between the trimmed V and J ends, which lost 1 base and 0 bases, there was a span of 13 bases. This CDR3 is built from 17 residues. Germline assignment: CDR1 SGHRS and CDR2 YFSETQ. The CDR3 spells CASSLNAGATNTGELFF. CDR3 DNA: TGCGCCAGCAGCTTGAATGCGGGGGCAACGAACACCGGGGAGCTGTTTTTT.

The chain uses TRBV28 and TRBJ2-7; D perhaps matches TRBD1 (6 bases). This CDR3 spans 14 amino acids. Trimming removed 4 bases from V and 4 bases from J, with 14 bases in between. Germline CDR1 and CDR2: MDHEN and SYDVKM. CDR3: CASSSDRRQYEQYV. The CDR3 DNA is TGTGCCAGCAGTTCCGACAGGAGACAATACGAGCAGTACGTC.

The rearrangement uses TRBV5-6 and TRBJ2-7; 7 bases map to TRBD1. Germline CDR1 is SGHDT and CDR2 is YYEEEE. The CDR3 is made up of 17 amino acids. V lost 2 bases to trimming and J lost 0 bases; unmatched junction nucleotides: 11. The CDR3 spells CASSLEEDRDSSYEQYV. The CDR3 nucleotides read TGTGCCAGCAGCTTAGAGGAAGACAGGGACAGCTCCTACGAGCAGTACGTC.

The rearrangement joins TRBV5-8 to TRBJ2-5; D perhaps matches TRBD2 (5 bases). This CDR3 region has 11 residues. V dropped 7 bases and J dropped 4 bases, with 8 bases sitting between them. Germline V lookup: CDR1 SGHTS, CDR2 YDEGEE. CDR3 sequence: CASLRGETQYF. CDR3 nucleotides: TGTGCCAGCCTACGGGGAGAGACCCAGTACTTC.

The rearrangement uses TRBV12-5 and TRBJ1-2; D is undetermined. Germline values: CDR1 LGHNT, CDR2 FRNRAP. The CDR3 is 15 amino acids. V shed 2 bases and J shed 7 bases, with 17 bases lying between them. The chain's CDR3 is CASGLTSSSSGGYTF. The CDR3 nucleotides are TGTGCTAGTGGTTTGACCAGTTCGAGCTCCGGTGGCTACACCTTC.

The gene calls are TRBV15 and TRBJ2-1, with 9 bases fitting TRBD2. The V gene's germline CDR1 is LNHNV and CDR2 YYDKDF (reference sequence). CDR3 size: 14 residues. Trimming at V came to 6 bases and at J to 4 bases, leaving 4 bases not matched to a gene. The CDR3 DNA reads TGTGCCACCAGTGGTCTAGCGGGGTACAATGAGCAGTTCTTC. Protein product: CATSGLAGYNEQFF.

The gene calls are TRBV7-9 and TRBJ1-2, with D perhaps matching TRBD1 (6 bases). V dropped 5 bases and J dropped 5 bases, with 12 bases sitting between them. The CDR3 spans 13 residues. Germline assignment: CDR1 SEHNR and CDR2 FQNEAQ (reference sequence). The CDR3 loop is CASSPFQGYGYTF. The CDR3 DNA reads as TGTGCCAGCAGCCCGTTTCAGGGGTATGGCTACACCTTC.

The chain has TRBV7-2 and TRBJ1-3, with 9 bases identical to TRBD1. After removal of 4 bases from V and 0 bases from J, the junction contained 7 bases not matched to a gene. CDR1 and CDR2 (germline): SGHTA, FQGNSA. The CDR3 loop spans 17 amino acids. This chain's CDR3 is CASSSTGGFLSGNTIYF. In nucleotides, the CDR3 is TGTGCCAGCAGCTCCACAGGGGGCTTCCTCTCTGGAAACACCATATATTTT.

The V gene is TRBV27, the J gene TRBJ2-1; 8 nucleotides agree with TRBD2. CDR1 and CDR2 from the germline V gene are MNHEY and SMNVEV (reference sequence). The V and J ends lost 7 bases and 0 bases, in that order; junction bases with no gene match: 17. The CDR3 runs to 19 residues. The CDR3 DNA reads TGTGCCAGCACCCCGGTGGCGGGAGGCGCCGATACCTCCTACAATGAGCAGTTCTTC. Translated, it gives CASTPVAGGADTSYNEQFF.